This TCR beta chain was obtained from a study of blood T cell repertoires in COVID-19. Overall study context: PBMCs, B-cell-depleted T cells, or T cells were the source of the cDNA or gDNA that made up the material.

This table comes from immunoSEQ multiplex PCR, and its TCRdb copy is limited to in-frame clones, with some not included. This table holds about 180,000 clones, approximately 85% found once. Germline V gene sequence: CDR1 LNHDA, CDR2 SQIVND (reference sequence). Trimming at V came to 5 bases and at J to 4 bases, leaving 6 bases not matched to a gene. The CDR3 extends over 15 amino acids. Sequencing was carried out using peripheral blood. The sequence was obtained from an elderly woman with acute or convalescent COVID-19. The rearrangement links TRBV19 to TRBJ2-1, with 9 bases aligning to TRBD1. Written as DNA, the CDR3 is TGTGCCAGTAGTTCGGGACAGGGTCTATACAATGAGCAGTTCTTC. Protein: CASSSGQGLYNEQFF. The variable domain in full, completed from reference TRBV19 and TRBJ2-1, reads DGGITQSPKYLFRKEGQNVTLSCEQNLNHDAMYWYRQDPGQGLRLIYYSQIVNDFQKGDIAEGYSVSREKKESFPLTVTSAQKNPTAFYLCASSSGQGLYNEQFFGPGTRLTVL.